Listed below are T cell receptor beta chains from one sample, sequenced in a study of shared clonotypes between healthy human individuals. Only in-frame clones appear in the TCRdb table, and some are missing; sequencing was by immunoSEQ multiplex PCR. The sample lists over 1.4 million clones; more than 95% were seen once. Sample: naive CD4+ T cells sorted from blood. These TCRs come from a man aged 30-40 years in good health. The CDR3 runs from the conserved cysteine through the conserved F or W. The D gene is left open where the match is weak. Clone size appears in some rows only: once, few, many, or a class for an expanded clone.

.,TRBV28,TRBJ1-2,.,CASSSSGGNLPTF,TGTGCCAGCAGTTCAAGTGGGGGGAATCTGCCCACCTTC
.,TRBV5-1,TRBJ2-5,.,CASSAGSGETQYF,TGCGCCAGCTCGGCCGGTAGTGGGGAGACCCAGTACTTC
.,TRBV7-9,TRBJ2-1,TRBD2,CASSLASGVGSYNEQFF,TGTGCCAGCAGCTTAGCGAGCGGGGTAGGCTCCTACAATGAGCAGTTCTTC
.,TRBV19,TRBJ2-2,.,CASRPLGGPGELFF,TGTGCCAGTAGACCCCTAGGCGGACCCGGGGAGCTGTTTTTT
.,TRBV7-6,TRBJ2-7,TRBD2,CASSLAGTSTMEQYF,TGTGCCAGCAGCTTAGCAGGGACTAGTACTATGGAGCAGTACTTC
.,TRBV28,TRBJ2-7,TRBD2,CASSLRDYPYEQYF,TGTGCCAGCAGTCTCCGGGACTACCCCTACGAGCAGTACTTC
.,TRBV19,TRBJ2-7,.,CASSSSRGSYEQYF,TGTGCCAGTAGTTCAAGCCGGGGGTCCTACGAGCAGTACTTC
.,TRBV5-4,TRBJ2-7,TRBD1,CASSPGQGKFPYEQYF,TGTGCCAGCAGCCCGGGACAGGGTAAGTTTCCCTACGAGCAGTACTTC
.,TRBV19,TRBJ2-7,.,CASSPLGRNPTYEQYF,TGTGCCAGTAGCCCCCTCGGCAGGAACCCGACCTACGAGCAGTACTTC
.,TRBV5-6,TRBJ2-5,TRBD1,CASSFGDRDQETQYF,TGTGCCAGCAGCTTCGGAGACAGGGACCAAGAGACCCAGTACTTC
.,TRBV5-1,TRBJ2-2,TRBD2,CASSPGAAGGSGELFF,TGCGCCAGCAGCCCGGGGGCAGCGGGAGGATCCGGGGAGCTGTTTTTT
.,TRBV5-4,TRBJ2-1,TRBD2,CASSLPTSKNEQFF,TGTGCCAGCAGCTTGCCGACTAGCAAGAATGAGCAGTTCTTC
.,TRBV7-6,TRBJ2-2,TRBD1,CASSPTGQGANTGELFF,TGTGCCAGCAGCCCGACCGGACAGGGGGCGAATACCGGGGAGCTGTTTTTT
once,TRBV11-2,TRBJ2-1,.,CASSQGPSSYNEQFF,TGTGCCAGCAGCCAGGGGCCTAGCTCCTACAATGAGCAGTTCTTC
.,TRBV18,TRBJ1-4,.,CASSPPSGGDEKLFF,TGTGCCAGCTCACCACCCTCCGGTGGGGATGAAAAACTGTTTTTT
once,TRBV6-1,TRBJ1-1,TRBD1,CASSVDRVNTEAFF,TGTGCCAGCAGTGTTGACAGGGTCAACACTGAAGCTTTCTTT
once,TRBV29-1,TRBJ2-5,TRBD1,CSDQTGGAGTQYF,TGCAGCGACCAGACAGGGGGGGCAGGGACCCAGTACTTC
.,TRBV2,TRBJ1-2,.,CASSEDISYGYTF,TGTGCCAGCAGTGAAGATATCAGCTATGGCTACACCTTC
.,TRBV14,TRBJ2-7,.,CASSQLQGPQEEQYF,TGTGCCAGCAGCCAACTCCAAGGCCCCCAGGAAGAGCAGTACTTC
.,TRBV11-1,TRBJ2-1,.,CASSLLVEGAQQFF,TGTGCCAGCAGCTTACTCGTTGAAGGGGCCCAGCAGTTCTTC
.,TRBV6-1,TRBJ1-1,.,CASPSRTGRAFF,TGTGCCAGTCCCTCGCGCACGGGGAGAGCTTTCTTT
.,TRBV30,TRBJ1-2,.,CAWKGTASPRHTF,TGTGCCTGGAAGGGGACGGCCAGCCCTCGTCACACCTTC
.,TRBV10-3,TRBJ1-5,TRBD1,CAISESGQINQPQHF,TGTGCCATCAGTGAGTCGGGACAGATTAATCAGCCCCAGCATTTT
.,TRBV7-8,TRBJ1-5,.,CASSQGPTRPQHF,TGTGCCAGCAGCCAAGGGCCGACCCGGCCCCAGCATTTT
once,TRBV5-5,TRBJ2-7,.,CASSLDLGSHYEQYF,TGTGCCAGCAGCTTGGACCTGGGGAGTCACTACGAGCAGTACTTC
.,TRBV7-8,TRBJ1-2,.,CASSLLRGAYGYTF,TGTGCCAGCAGCTTATTGCGGGGGGCCTATGGCTACACCTTC
.,TRBV5-4,TRBJ2-1,TRBD2,CASRSPGLGHLEQFF,TGTGCCAGCAGATCACCGGGACTAGGTCACCTTGAGCAGTTCTTC
.,TRBV28,TRBJ1-5,TRBD1,CASSPHQGAGNQPQHF,TGTGCCAGCAGTCCTCACCAGGGGGCGGGCAATCAGCCCCAGCATTTT
.,TRBV7-2,TRBJ2-5,.,CASSSGSTLRETQYF,TGTGCCAGCAGCTCGGGATCAACCTTGCGAGAGACCCAGTACTTC
once,TRBV19,TRBJ2-7,TRBD1,CASSDRVYYEQYF,TGTGCCAGTAGTGACAGGGTTTACTACGAGCAGTACTTC
once,TRBV30,TRBJ2-5,.,CAWSVVQETQYF,TGTGCCTGGAGTGTTGTCCAAGAGACCCAGTACTTC
once,TRBV6-1,TRBJ1-5,.,CASSEYPIAPNQPQHF,TGTGCCAGCAGTGAGTATCCTATAGCACCAAATCAGCCCCAGCATTTT
.,TRBV9,TRBJ2-1,.,CASSVGTAFGEQFF,TGTGCCAGCAGCGTAGGGACAGCTTTCGGTGAGCAGTTCTTC
.,TRBV4-1,TRBJ2-1,TRBD2,CASSQLAGVGNEQFF,TGCGCCAGCAGCCAACTAGCGGGAGTCGGAAATGAGCAGTTCTTC
.,TRBV6-4,TRBJ1-1,TRBD1,CASRDRADTEAFF,TGTGCCAGCAGGGACAGGGCAGACACTGAAGCTTTCTTT
.,TRBV5-1,TRBJ2-2,.,CASSLEISGNTGELFF,TGCGCCAGCAGCTTGGAGATTAGCGGGAACACCGGGGAGCTGTTTTTT